Listed below are T cell receptor beta chains from one sample, sequenced in a study of Graves' ophthalmopathy and Graves' hyperthyroidism. TCRdb re-called the multiplex PCR reads with MiXCR, one entry per CDR3 protein. The top ten hold over 9% of the sample, which has 300,000 to 400,000 distinct CDR3 sequences, roughly 15% seen once. Sequenced material: peripheral blood. The receptors here all came from an adult man with Graves' ophthalmopathy. Each CDR3 is given with its conserved first and last residue. Each record gives: J gene, D gene, clone size, V gene, CDR3 protein, CDR3 DNA. The D gene is left open where the match is weak. Size tells how often a clone was seen (once, few, many) or the class of an expanded clone, and some rows leave it out.

j_gene: TRBJ1-6
d_gene: TRBD1
abundance: many
v_gene: TRBV20-1
CDR3aa: CSAREGYGTGFSPLHF
CDR3nt: TGCAGTGCTAGAGAGGGTTACGGGACAGGGTTTTCACCCCTCCACTTT

j_gene: TRBJ2-5
d_gene: .
abundance: many
v_gene: TRBV25-1
CDR3aa: CASSEYTEVETQYF
CDR3nt: TGTGCCAGCAGTGAATACACTGAGGTAGAGACCCAGTACTTC

j_gene: TRBJ2-7
d_gene: .
abundance: many
v_gene: TRBV7-2
CDR3aa: CASSFLHEQYF
CDR3nt: TGTGCCAGCAGCTTTCTGCACGAGCAGTACTTC

j_gene: TRBJ2-5
d_gene: TRBD2
abundance: many
v_gene: TRBV6-1
CDR3aa: CASDPGGSYRETQYF
CDR3nt: TGTGCCAGCGACCCCGGGGGGTCATATCGAGAGACCCAGTACTTC

j_gene: TRBJ2-7
d_gene: TRBD1
abundance: many
v_gene: TRBV4-3
CDR3aa: CASSQDLHRGNSEQYF
CDR3nt: TGCGCCAGCAGCCAAGATTTGCACAGGGGGAACTCCGAGCAGTACTTC

j_gene: TRBJ2-5
d_gene: TRBD2
abundance: many
v_gene: TRBV28
CDR3aa: CASSLWTSGEETQYF
CDR3nt: TGTGCCAGCAGTTTATGGACTAGCGGGGAGGAGACCCAGTACTTC

j_gene: TRBJ1-2
d_gene: .
abundance: many
v_gene: TRBV4-1
CDR3aa: CASSQDGFNYGYTF
CDR3nt: TGCGCCAGCAGCCAAGACGGTTTTAACTATGGCTACACCTTC

j_gene: TRBJ1-5
d_gene: TRBD1
abundance: many
v_gene: TRBV12-3/TRBV12-4
CDR3aa: CASSLGQGAQHF
CDR3nt: TGTGCCAGCAGCTTAGGACAGGGGGCCCAGCATTTT

j_gene: TRBJ2-5
d_gene: .
abundance: .
v_gene: TRBV5-3
CDR3aa: CAGSATRYQETQCF
CDR3nt: TGTGCCGGCAGCGCAACAAGGTACCAAGAGACCCAGTGCTTC

j_gene: TRBJ1-2
d_gene: .
abundance: .
v_gene: TRBV29-1
CDR3aa: CSAQGGGDGYTF
CDR3nt: TGCAGCGCCCAAGGGGGAGGCGACGGCTACACCTTC

j_gene: TRBJ1-1
d_gene: .
abundance: many
v_gene: TRBV9
CDR3aa: CASSRQATEAFF
CDR3nt: TGTGCCAGTTCCCGACAGGCCACTGAAGCTTTCTTT

j_gene: TRBJ1-2
d_gene: .
abundance: many
v_gene: TRBV11-2
CDR3aa: CASSLGLRGEMGYTF
CDR3nt: TGTGCCAGCAGCTTAGGTTTAAGGGGGGAAATGGGCTACACCTTC

j_gene: TRBJ1-5
d_gene: .
abundance: many
v_gene: TRBV7-9
CDR3aa: CASSLGGTPQHF
CDR3nt: TGTGCCAGCAGCTTAGGGGGGACGCCCCAGCATTTT

j_gene: TRBJ2-2
d_gene: TRBD2
abundance: many
v_gene: TRBV12-3/TRBV12-4
CDR3aa: CASTPQPSGGGATGELFF
CDR3nt: TGTGCCAGCACCCCCCAGCCTAGCGGGGGGGGGGCGACCGGGGAGCTGTTTTTT

j_gene: TRBJ1-3
d_gene: .
abundance: many
v_gene: TRBV29-1
CDR3aa: CSVETYGNTIYF
CDR3nt: TGCAGCGTTGAAACGTATGGAAACACCATATATTTT

j_gene: TRBJ1-5
d_gene: .
abundance: .
v_gene: TRBV6-1
CDR3aa: CASSIWALSNQPQHF
CDR3nt: TGTGCCAGCAGTATTTGGGCCCTTAGCAATCAGCCCCAGCATTTT

j_gene: TRBJ2-7
d_gene: .
abundance: many
v_gene: TRBV28
CDR3aa: CASSSLRGKYF
CDR3nt: TGTGCCAGCAGTTCACTAAGGGGCAAGTACTTC

j_gene: TRBJ1-5
d_gene: .
abundance: many
v_gene: TRBV30
CDR3aa: CAWSEQRNQPQHF
CDR3nt: TGTGCCTGGAGTGAACAGAGGAATCAGCCCCAGCATTTT

j_gene: TRBJ1-2
d_gene: .
abundance: many
v_gene: TRBV6-2/TRBV6-3
CDR3aa: CASSSIRRDTSVDGYTF
CDR3nt: TGTGCCAGCAGTTCAATAAGACGGGACACCAGTGTGGATGGCTACACCTTC

j_gene: TRBJ2-7
d_gene: .
abundance: many
v_gene: TRBV6-1
CDR3aa: CASSPRSGAYEQYF
CDR3nt: TGTGCCAGCAGCCCCCGTTCAGGGGCCTACGAGCAGTACTTC

j_gene: TRBJ2-2
d_gene: .
abundance: many
v_gene: TRBV9
CDR3aa: CASSVDLGTGELFF
CDR3nt: TGTGCCAGCAGCGTAGATTTGGGGACCGGGGAGCTGTTTTTT

j_gene: TRBJ2-2
d_gene: TRBD1
abundance: many
v_gene: TRBV6-1
CDR3aa: CASKIKGAYTGELFF
CDR3nt: TGTGCCAGTAAAATTAAGGGGGCATACACCGGGGAGCTGTTTTTT

j_gene: TRBJ2-2
d_gene: .
abundance: many
v_gene: TRBV11-1
CDR3aa: CASSPLREGPNTGELFF
CDR3nt: TGTGCCAGCAGCCCCCTCCGGGAAGGGCCGAACACCGGGGAGCTGTTTTTT

j_gene: TRBJ2-3
d_gene: .
abundance: once
v_gene: TRBV6-2/TRBV6-3
CDR3aa: CASSSGPWTTGTDTQYF
CDR3nt: TGTGCCAGCAGTTCCGGCCCCTGGACTACAGGCACAGATACGCAGTATTTT

j_gene: TRBJ2-7
d_gene: TRBD2
abundance: many
v_gene: TRBV4-1
CDR3aa: CASSQVLAGLSSYEQYF
CDR3nt: TGCGCCAGCAGCCAAGTACTAGCGGGGTTGAGCTCCTACGAGCAGTACTTC

j_gene: TRBJ2-7
d_gene: .
abundance: once
v_gene: TRBV7-8
CDR3aa: CASTRVPYEQYF
CDR3nt: TGTGCCAGCACCAGGGTCCCCTACGAGCAGTACTTC

j_gene: TRBJ2-7
d_gene: TRBD1
abundance: many
v_gene: TRBV30
CDR3aa: CAWSGTGLSGEQYF
CDR3nt: TGTGCCTGGAGTGGGACAGGGTTGTCGGGCGAGCAGTACTTC

j_gene: TRBJ1-6
d_gene: .
abundance: few
v_gene: TRBV12-3/TRBV12-4
CDR3aa: CASSFLGGDSPLHF
CDR3nt: TGTGCCAGCAGTTTCTTGGGAGGGGATTCACCCCTCCACTTT

j_gene: TRBJ1-1
d_gene: .
abundance: many
v_gene: TRBV7-2
CDR3aa: CASSLVGGRTEAFF
CDR3nt: TGTGCCAGCAGCTTAGTGGGGGGTCGGACTGAAGCTTTCTTT

j_gene: TRBJ2-5
d_gene: TRBD1
abundance: .
v_gene: TRBV4-2
CDR3aa: CASSQTGGGEETQYF
CDR3nt: TGTGCCAGCAGCCAGACAGGGGGCGGAGAAGAGACCCAGTACTTC

j_gene: TRBJ2-7
d_gene: .
abundance: few
v_gene: TRBV6-5
CDR3aa: CASSYSGQGFDEQYF
CDR3nt: TGTGCCAGCAGTTACTCGGGGCAGGGGTTCGACGAGCAGTACTTC

j_gene: TRBJ2-7
d_gene: .
abundance: .
v_gene: TRBV6-2/TRBV6-3
CDR3aa: CASSYVLVPISYEQSF
CDR3nt: TGTGCCAGCAGTTATGTATTAGTCCCCATCTCCTACGAGCAGTCCTTC

j_gene: TRBJ1-3
d_gene: .
abundance: many
v_gene: TRBV30
CDR3aa: CACRRRSSGNTIYF
CDR3nt: TGTGCCTGCCGACGGCGGAGCTCTGGAAACACCATATATTTT

j_gene: TRBJ2-5
d_gene: .
abundance: many
v_gene: TRBV6-5
CDR3aa: CASTAGTLGGEETQYF
CDR3nt: TGTGCCAGCACCGCGGGGACGCTGGGCGGGGAAGAGACCCAGTACTTC

j_gene: TRBJ2-7
d_gene: .
abundance: many
v_gene: TRBV18
CDR3aa: CASSPSTDYEQYF
CDR3nt: TGTGCCAGCTCACCATCCACGGACTACGAGCAGTACTTC

j_gene: TRBJ1-6
d_gene: .
abundance: many
v_gene: TRBV19
CDR3aa: CASSTPRTDYNSPLHF
CDR3nt: TGTGCCAGTAGTACGCCCAGAACAGATTATAATTCACCCCTCCACTTT

j_gene: TRBJ2-5
d_gene: .
abundance: many
v_gene: TRBV19
CDR3aa: CASSIVSAGLDETQYF
CDR3nt: TGTGCCAGTAGTATAGTCTCGGCAGGGCTGGATGAGACCCAGTACTTC

j_gene: TRBJ1-6
d_gene: .
abundance: many
v_gene: TRBV9
CDR3aa: CASSPAMGNSPLHF
CDR3nt: TGTGCCAGCAGCCCCGCCATGGGTAATTCACCCCTCCACTTT

j_gene: TRBJ1-6
d_gene: .
abundance: many
v_gene: TRBV20-1
CDR3aa: CSARDPQGPPLHF
CDR3nt: TGCAGTGCTAGAGATCCCCAGGGGCCACCCCTCCACTTT

j_gene: TRBJ1-5
d_gene: .
abundance: many
v_gene: TRBV20-1
CDR3aa: CSAARGGVGPQHF
CDR3nt: TGCAGTGCTGCTCGGGGAGGTGTCGGGCCCCAGCATTTT

j_gene: TRBJ1-1
d_gene: TRBD1
abundance: many
v_gene: TRBV4-2
CDR3aa: CASTRFSPGTGRGTEAFF
CDR3nt: TGTGCCAGCACCCGATTTAGTCCCGGGACAGGGCGCGGCACTGAAGCTTTCTTT

j_gene: TRBJ1-3
d_gene: .
abundance: many
v_gene: TRBV12-3/TRBV12-4
CDR3aa: CASSLGSAGNTIYF
CDR3nt: TGTGCCAGCAGTTTAGGGTCAGCTGGAAACACCATATATTTT